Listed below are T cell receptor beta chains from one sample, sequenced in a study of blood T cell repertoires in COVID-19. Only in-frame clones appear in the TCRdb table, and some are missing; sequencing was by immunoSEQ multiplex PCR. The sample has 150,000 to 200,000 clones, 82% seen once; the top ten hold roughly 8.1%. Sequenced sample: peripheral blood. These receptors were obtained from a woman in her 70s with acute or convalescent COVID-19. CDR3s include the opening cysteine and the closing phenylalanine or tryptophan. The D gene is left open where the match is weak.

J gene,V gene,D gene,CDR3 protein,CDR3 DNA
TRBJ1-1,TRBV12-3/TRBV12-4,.,CASSQTRNTEAFF,TGTGCCAGCAGTCAGACTCGGAACACTGAAGCTTTCTTT
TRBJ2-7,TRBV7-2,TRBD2,CASSPRTRRYEQYF,TGTGCCAGCAGCCCGCGGACTAGACGGTACGAGCAGTACTTC
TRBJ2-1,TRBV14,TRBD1,CASSAGTGPLAGRYNEQFF,TGTGCCAGCAGCGCCGGGACAGGGCCTTTGGCGGGAAGATACAATGAGCAGTTCTTC
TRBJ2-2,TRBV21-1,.,CASSKLHPRGTGELFF,TGTGCCAGCAGCAAATTGCATCCCAGGGGCACCGGGGAGCTGTTTTTT
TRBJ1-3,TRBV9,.,CASSPEWGRQGGNTIYF,TGTGCCAGCAGCCCGGAGTGGGGGAGGCAGGGAGGAAACACCATATATTTT
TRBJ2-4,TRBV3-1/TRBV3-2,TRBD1,CASSQEVVGQVSNIQYF,TGTGCCAGCAGCCAAGAAGTCGTTGGACAGGTATCGAACATTCAGTACTTC
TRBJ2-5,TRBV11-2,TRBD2,CASSRGGIATQYF,TGTGCCAGCAGCCGGGGGGGAATTGCGACCCAGTACTTC
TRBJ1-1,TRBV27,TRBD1,CASSSTGTGNTEAFF,TGTGCCAGCAGTTCGACAGGGACAGGGAACACTGAAGCTTTCTTT
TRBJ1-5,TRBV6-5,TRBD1,CASSYLTGKGNQPQHF,TGTGCCAGCAGTTACCTGACAGGGAAGGGCAATCAGCCCCAGCATTTT
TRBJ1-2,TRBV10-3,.,CATTNGGGYTF,TGTGCCACCACAAACGGGGGAGGCTACACCTTC
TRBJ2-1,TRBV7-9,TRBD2,CAGSGGANNEQFF,TGTGCCGGGAGCGGGGGGGCCAACAATGAGCAGTTCTTC
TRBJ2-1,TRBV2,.,CASSAGSYNEQFF,TGTGCCAGCAGTGCAGGCAGTTACAATGAGCAGTTCTTC
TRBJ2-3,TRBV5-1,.,CASSQAPLTHTDTQYF,TGCGCCAGCAGCCAAGCCCCCCTTACCCACACAGATACGCAGTATTTT
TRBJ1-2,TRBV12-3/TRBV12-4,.,CASSWGRGGYTF,TGTGCCAGCAGCTGGGGCAGGGGTGGCTACACCTTC
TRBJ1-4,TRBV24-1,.,CATSAGDLNEKLFF,TGTGCCACCAGTGCGGGGGACCTGAATGAAAAACTGTTTTTT